The 19 T cell receptor beta chains in this list originate from one sample, sequenced in a study of cytomegalovirus exposure and HLA in healthy donors. PCR primers comprised 60 Vbeta and 13 Jbeta primers. Sequenced by immunoSEQ multiplex PCR; TCRdb stores in-frame clones only, minus some. The sample lists approximately 170,000 clones, 68% occurring once. The sample taken for sequencing was PBMCs. These receptors all stem from a woman aged 18-29 years in good health and CMV-seropositive.

The chain has TRBV30 and TRBJ2-2, with TRBD2 identical over 7 bases. CDR3 size: 14 residues. The germline gives CDR1 GTSNPN, CDR2 SVGIG (reference sequence). V trimming: 2 bases; J trimming: 7 bases; junction bases outside the gene matches: 7. CDR3 sequence: CAWSTGRAVGELFF. In DNA form, the CDR3 reads TGTGCCTGGAGTACTGGGAGGGCCGTCGGGGAGCTGTTTTTT.

As to this clone: The same CDR3 arises from other DNA sequences in this sample as well. The V call is TRBV6-6, the J call TRBJ1-5; D is unclear. The germline V gene encodes CDR1 MNHNY and CDR2 SVGAGI (reference sequence). Trimming pared 2 bases from V and 0 bases from J, leaving 8 bases between. The CDR3 runs to 15 residues. CDR3 nucleotides: TGTGCCAGCAGTTACCAATCGGGTAGCAATCAGCCCCAGCATTTT. This sequence encodes CASSYQSGSNQPQHF.

The V and J genes are TRBV29-1 and TRBJ1-1; 7 bases are a match to TRBD1. The V segment lost 7 bases and the J segment 5 bases; nucleotides outside the gene matches: 13. Germline CDR1 SQVTM, CDR2 ANQGSEA. The CDR3 runs 14 residues. CDR3 coding DNA: TGCAGCGACTATTACAGGGGCTGTTGGACTGAAGCTTTCTTT. Its protein is CSDYYRGCWTEAFF. The variable domain in full, completed from reference TRBV29-1 and TRBJ1-1, reads SAVISQKPSRDICQRGTSLTIQCQVDSQVTMMFWYRQQPGQSLTLIATANQGSEATYESGFVIDKFPISRPNLTFSTLTVSNMSPEDSSIYLCSDYYRGCWTEAFFGQGTRLTVV.

The chain combines TRBV13 with TRBJ1-1, with D perhaps matching TRBD1 (5 bases). The CDR3 runs to 11 residues. CDR1 is PRHDT, CDR2 FYEKMQ, per germline (reference sequence). V lost 2 bases to trimming and J lost 11 bases, with 9 bases between them. The CDR3 bases are TGTGCCAGCAGCTTACGGGGGTTCGCTTTCTTT. Its translation: CASSLRGFAFF. The entire variable domain, with the rest obtained from reference TRBV13 and TRBJ1-1, is as follows: AAGVIQSPRHLIKEKRETATLKCYPIPRHDTVYWYQQGPGQDPQFLISFYEKMQSDKGSIPDRFSAQQFSDYHSELNMSSLELGDSALYFCASSLRGFAFFGQGTRLTVV.

V is TRBV2 and J is TRBJ2-7, with 8 bases aligning to TRBD1. Losses at the gene ends were 3 bases for V and 6 bases for J; bases not matched to a gene: 10. This CDR3 has 15 residues. Germline V lookup: CDR1 SNHLY, CDR2 FYNNEI. The CDR3, as DNA: TGTGCCAGCAGTGAGTTTTCAGGGGGCATGGGCGAGCAGTACTTC. Its translation: CASSEFSGGMGEQYF.

This rearrangement joins TRBV11-2 to TRBJ1-2; D unclear. Germline V gene lookup returns CDR1 SGHAT and CDR2 FQNNGV. The CDR3 runs to 14 residues. V was trimmed by 2 bases and J by 4 bases, leaving 11 bases between them. CDR3 loop: CASSLSRGRYGYTF. The CDR3 coding sequence is TGTGCCAGCAGCTTATCGCGCGGCCGCTATGGCTACACCTTC.

The chain links TRBV30 to TRBJ1-2; TRBD1 matches at 8 bases. This CDR3 comprises 12 residues. V was clipped by 7 bases and J by 8 bases; unmatched bases: 9. Germline CDR1 is GTSNPN and CDR2 is SVGIG (reference sequence). The CDR3: CALETGVRGYTF. The CDR3 bases are TGTGCCTTGGAGACAGGGGTAAGGGGCTACACCTTC.

The rearrangement joins TRBV7-9 to TRBJ2-1, with D unresolved. Looked up from germline, CDR1 is SEHNR and CDR2 is FQNEAQ (reference sequence). Trimming left V 1 base short and J 2 bases short, with 9 bases between. The CDR3 covers 15 residues. The CDR3 here is CASSLGRLTYNEQFF. CDR3 coding DNA: TGTGCCAGCAGCTTAGGGAGATTAACCTACAATGAGCAGTTCTTC.

This clone was counted between two and nine times. The V call is TRBV5-8, the J call TRBJ2-1, with 12 bases that match TRBD1. This CDR3 contains 15 residues. Germline V gene sequence: CDR1 SGHTS, CDR2 YDEGEE. J lost 8 bases, V lost 2 bases, and 5 bases had no gene match. The CDR3 here is CASSFWDRGPHEQFF. The CDR3 DNA follows: TGTGCCAGCAGCTTCTGGGACAGGGGGCCCCATGAGCAGTTCTTC.

The rearrangement joins TRBV7-8 to TRBJ2-1; 8 bases map to TRBD2. In germline, CDR1 is SGHVS, CDR2 FQNEAQ. V gave up 2 bases and J gave up 3 bases; unmatched junction bases: 0. The CDR3 loop spans 14 amino acids. CDR3 sequence: CASSLRGGYNEQFF. CDR3 coding DNA: TGTGCCAGCAGCTTACGGGGGGGCTACAATGAGCAGTTCTTC.

The genes are TRBV4-3 and TRBJ2-7; D is uncertain. V shed 1 base and J shed 0 bases, with 7 bases lying between them. Germline assignment: CDR1 LGHNA and CDR2 YSLEER. The CDR3 contains 14 residues. The CDR3 region is CASSQVPSSYEQYF. The DNA of the CDR3 is TGCGCCAGCAGCCAAGTTCCTAGCTCCTACGAGCAGTACTTC.

This chain joins TRBV19 and TRBJ1-5; D is uncertain. Germline-derived CDR1 and CDR2 are LNHDA and SQIVND (reference sequence). The ends were cut back, 5 bases at V and 3 bases at J, with 8 bases in the middle. The CDR3 length is 13 residues. This chain's CDR3 is CASSFTVNQPQHF. The CDR3 nucleotides read TGTGCCAGTAGTTTCACGGTCAATCAGCCCCAGCATTTT.

The CDR3: CASRPPGTGPYEQYF. CDR3 bases: TGTGCCAGCCGACCCCCCGGGACAGGGCCCTACGAGCAGTACTTC. J is TRBJ2-7 and V is TRBV6-1; 9 bases fit TRBD1. After removal of 8 bases from V and 2 bases from J, the junction contained 10 bases not matched to a gene. Germline V gene lookup returns CDR1 MNHNS and CDR2 SASEGT. The CDR3 is 15 amino acids.

This chain uses TRBV28 with TRBJ2-7, with TRBD2 matching over 7 bases. Per the germline V gene, CDR1 is MDHEN and CDR2 is SYDVKM. The CDR3 has 12 residues. The CDR3, as DNA: TGTGCTTGCGGTGGGGGGGTCGACGAGCAGTACTTC. This encodes CACGGGVDEQYF.

CDR3 coding DNA: TGTGCCAGCAGCTTGACAGGGATGGCTGAAGCTTTCTTT. Translation gives CASSLTGMAEAFF. This sequence joins TRBV11-1 and TRBJ1-1; the match to TRBD1 covers 7 bases. V shed 3 bases and J 6 bases; nucleotides not matched to a gene: 4. Germline CDR1 SGHAT, CDR2 FQDESV (reference sequence). This CDR3 region has 13 residues.

This chain uses TRBV27 with TRBJ2-4; the D is unclear. The CDR3 is made up of 15 amino acids. Trimming pared 9 bases from V and 0 bases from J, leaving 15 bases between. CDR1 and CDR2 from the germline V gene are MNHEY and SMNVEV (reference sequence). The CDR3 nucleotides are TGTGCCAGTAGACGAAAGACTTTAGCCAAAAACATTCAGTACTTC. Translating gives CASRRKTLAKNIQYF.

This chain links TRBV9 with TRBJ2-5, with 15 bases aligning to TRBD2. The J call may be incorrect, as the DNA end agrees better with TRBJ2-7. Germline CDR1 is SGDLS and CDR2 is YYNGEE. The CDR3 is 17 residues long. Written as DNA, the CDR3 is TGTGCCAGCAGCGCCGGGACTAGCGGGGGGCAATACTACGAGCAGTACTTC. Its translation: CASSAGTSGGQYYEQYF.

The genes are TRBV7-9 and TRBJ1-2; D uncertain. The V end was cut by 1 base, the J end by 5 bases, with 14 bases between. The CDR3 runs 15 residues. CDR1 and CDR2 (germline): SEHNR, FQNEAQ (reference sequence). CDR3 bases: TGTGCCAGCAGCTTAGTTCGGAGAGGCATATATGGCTACACCTTC. As protein: CASSLVRRGIYGYTF.

This clone was found a few times. The V call is TRBV29-1, the J call TRBJ2-7; perhaps TRBD2 as D (6 bases). The CDR3 length is 13 residues. In germline, CDR1 is SQVTM, CDR2 ANQGSEA. V was pared by 4 bases and J by 0 bases, with 10 bases between. CDR3 amino acids: CSVVGGNSYEQYF. The CDR3 bases are TGCAGCGTTGTGGGCGGGAACTCCTACGAGCAGTACTTC.